Listed below are T cell receptor beta chains from one sample, sequenced in a study of Tregs in tolerant kidney transplant recipients. Sequencing was performed with immunoSEQ multiplex PCR; in TCRdb, only in-frame clones are kept and a portion is missing. The table shows under 100,000 clones, with more than 90% occurring only once. The source material was CD8+ T cells from blood. The receptors shown here come from a human donor in good health. CDR3s include the opening cysteine and the closing phenylalanine or tryptophan. The order of the fields is V gene, J gene, clone size, D gene, CDR3 protein, CDR3 DNA. The D gene is left open where the match is weak. Expanded clones get a size class; other rows say once, few or many, or leave the size out.

v_call: TRBV6-5
j_call: TRBJ2-1
clone_size: .
d_call: TRBD1
cdr3_aa: CASSYGTAPYNEQFF
cdr3_nt: TGTGCCAGCAGTTACGGGACAGCCCCCTACAATGAGCAGTTCTTC

v_call: TRBV9
j_call: TRBJ2-1
clone_size: .
d_call: TRBD2
cdr3_aa: CASSVVSLADYSYNEQFF
cdr3_nt: TGTGCCAGCAGCGTAGTATCACTAGCGGACTACTCCTACAATGAGCAGTTCTTC

v_call: TRBV5-6
j_call: TRBJ1-3
clone_size: .
d_call: .
cdr3_aa: CASTAGGPSKRNTIYF
cdr3_nt: TGTGCCAGCACCGCTGGGGGCCCGAGTAAGAGGAACACCATATATTTT

v_call: TRBV27
j_call: TRBJ2-5
clone_size: few
d_call: .
cdr3_aa: CASSLLGGGGETQYF
cdr3_nt: TGTGCCAGCAGTCTCTTGGGAGGGGGCGGGGAGACCCAGTACTTC

v_call: TRBV9
j_call: TRBJ2-2
clone_size: .
d_call: .
cdr3_aa: CASTSGTLNTGELFF
cdr3_nt: TGTGCCAGCACCTCAGGCACTCTGAACACCGGGGAGCTGTTTTTT

v_call: TRBV13
j_call: TRBJ1-5
clone_size: few
d_call: .
cdr3_aa: CASSLSGNQPQHF
cdr3_nt: TGTGCCAGCAGCTTATCAGGGAATCAGCCCCAGCATTTT

v_call: TRBV7-8
j_call: TRBJ2-1
clone_size: .
d_call: TRBD2
cdr3_aa: CASSSGLAGDGYYNEQFF
cdr3_nt: TGTGCCAGCAGCTCGGGACTAGCGGGAGACGGGTACTACAATGAGCAGTTCTTC

v_call: TRBV5-4
j_call: TRBJ2-7
clone_size: .
d_call: .
cdr3_aa: CASSLEGIGYEQYF
cdr3_nt: TGTGCCAGCAGCTTGGAGGGAATCGGCTACGAGCAGTACTTC

v_call: TRBV7-2
j_call: TRBJ2-7
clone_size: .
d_call: .
cdr3_aa: CASSLDRDVPYEQYF
cdr3_nt: TGTGCCAGCAGCTTAGATAGGGATGTGCCCTACGAGCAGTACTTC

v_call: TRBV27
j_call: TRBJ1-2
clone_size: .
d_call: .
cdr3_aa: CASSPTQAEAYGYTF
cdr3_nt: TGTGCCAGCAGTCCTACGCAGGCGGAAGCCTATGGCTACACCTTC

v_call: TRBV4-2
j_call: TRBJ2-1
clone_size: .
d_call: .
cdr3_aa: CASSRTSDGADEQFF
cdr3_nt: TGTGCCAGCAGCCGGACGTCTGACGGGGCCGATGAGCAGTTCTTC

v_call: TRBV7-9
j_call: TRBJ2-1
clone_size: .
d_call: TRBD1
cdr3_aa: CASSRDSSRPYNEQFF
cdr3_nt: TGTGCCAGCAGCCGGGACAGTTCGAGGCCCTACAATGAGCAGTTCTTC

v_call: TRBV5-6
j_call: TRBJ2-1
clone_size: .
d_call: TRBD2
cdr3_aa: CASSVPGLAGLEQFF
cdr3_nt: TGTGCCAGCAGCGTACCGGGACTAGCGGGGCTTGAGCAGTTCTTC

v_call: TRBV10-3
j_call: TRBJ2-7
clone_size: .
d_call: .
cdr3_aa: CAISGPKIEAAYEQYF
cdr3_nt: TGTGCCATCAGTGGGCCGAAGATTGAGGCGGCCTACGAGCAGTACTTC

v_call: TRBV28
j_call: TRBJ2-7
clone_size: .
d_call: .
cdr3_aa: CASSFRASSEQYF
cdr3_nt: TGTGCCAGCAGTTTTAGGGCCTCCAGCGAGCAGTACTTC

v_call: TRBV30
j_call: TRBJ2-7
clone_size: once
d_call: TRBD1
cdr3_aa: CAGGQGLAEQYF
cdr3_nt: TGTGCCGGGGGACAGGGGTTGGCCGAGCAGTACTTC

v_call: TRBV4-2
j_call: TRBJ2-7
clone_size: .
d_call: .
cdr3_aa: CASSQEAGTHYEQYF
cdr3_nt: TGTGCCAGCAGCCAAGAGGCCGGGACCCACTACGAGCAGTACTTC

v_call: TRBV13
j_call: TRBJ2-1
clone_size: .
d_call: TRBD2
cdr3_aa: CASSPGGAGGKNEQFF
cdr3_nt: TGTGCCAGCAGCCCCGGGGGGGCGGGAGGGAAGAATGAGCAGTTCTTC

v_call: TRBV7-9
j_call: TRBJ1-1
clone_size: .
d_call: TRBD1
cdr3_aa: CASSLGGQGRTEAFF
cdr3_nt: TGTGCCAGCAGCTTAGGGGGACAGGGGAGGACTGAAGCTTTCTTT

v_call: TRBV4-2
j_call: TRBJ1-5
clone_size: .
d_call: .
cdr3_aa: CASSQEEAGNSNQPQHF
cdr3_nt: TGTGCCAGCAGCCAAGAAGAGGCAGGGAATAGCAATCAGCCCCAGCATTTT

v_call: TRBV11-2
j_call: TRBJ2-7
clone_size: .
d_call: .
cdr3_aa: CASSLVELQDVSSYEQYF
cdr3_nt: TGTGCCAGCAGCTTAGTGGAGTTACAGGACGTGAGCTCCTACGAGCAGTACTTC

v_call: TRBV27
j_call: TRBJ1-4
clone_size: once
d_call: .
cdr3_aa: CASSPDVRELFF
cdr3_nt: TGTGCCAGCAGTCCGGATGTTCGGGAACTGTTTTTT

v_call: TRBV15
j_call: TRBJ2-3
clone_size: .
d_call: TRBD1
cdr3_aa: CATRKAGQGTDTQYF
cdr3_nt: TGTGCCACCAGGAAAGCGGGACAGGGAACAGATACGCAGTATTTT

v_call: TRBV6-5
j_call: TRBJ2-2
clone_size: .
d_call: TRBD1
cdr3_aa: CASSYETGGSGELFF
cdr3_nt: TGTGCCAGCAGTTACGAGACAGGGGGTTCCGGGGAGCTGTTTTTT

v_call: TRBV19
j_call: TRBJ1-5
clone_size: .
d_call: .
cdr3_aa: CAISGRGNQPQHF
cdr3_nt: TGTGCCATCTCGGGACGTGGCAATCAGCCCCAGCATTTT

v_call: TRBV5-5
j_call: TRBJ2-2
clone_size: .
d_call: TRBD2
cdr3_aa: CASSLSGGVYPNTGELFF
cdr3_nt: TGTGCCAGCAGCTTGAGCGGGGGGGTATACCCGAACACCGGGGAGCTGTTTTTT

v_call: TRBV7-9
j_call: TRBJ1-6
clone_size: .
d_call: .
cdr3_aa: CASSFGPQFNSPLHF
cdr3_nt: TGTGCCAGCAGCTTCGGGCCTCAGTTCAATTCACCCCTCCACTTT

v_call: TRBV6-5
j_call: TRBJ1-1
clone_size: .
d_call: TRBD1
cdr3_aa: CASNPGQSHTEAFF
cdr3_nt: TGTGCCAGCAACCCGGGACAGTCCCACACTGAAGCTTTCTTT

v_call: TRBV27
j_call: TRBJ2-5
clone_size: .
d_call: TRBD1
cdr3_aa: CASSPLGGPGETQYF
cdr3_nt: TGTGCCAGCAGTCCCCTAGGGGGCCCCGGAGAGACCCAGTACTTC

v_call: TRBV12-2
j_call: TRBJ1-3
clone_size: .
d_call: .
cdr3_aa: CASRLDRTGSGNTIYF
cdr3_nt: TGTGCAAGTCGCTTAGACCGGACAGGCTCTGGAAACACCATATATTTT

v_call: TRBV7-8
j_call: TRBJ2-7
clone_size: .
d_call: .
cdr3_aa: CAVPDWGPELGEQYF
cdr3_nt: TGTGCCGTCCCGGACTGGGGCCCCGAACTAGGGGAGCAGTACTTC

v_call: TRBV6-1
j_call: TRBJ1-5
clone_size: .
d_call: TRBD1
cdr3_aa: CASSEAFDRDQPQHF
cdr3_nt: TGTGCCAGCAGTGAAGCGTTTGACAGGGATCAGCCCCAGCATTTT

v_call: TRBV7-6
j_call: TRBJ2-1
clone_size: once
d_call: .
cdr3_aa: CASSLEGGPSDNEQFF
cdr3_nt: TGTGCCAGCAGCTTAGAGGGGGGGCCTTCCGACAATGAGCAGTTCTTC

v_call: TRBV6-7
j_call: TRBJ1-2
clone_size: once
d_call: .
cdr3_aa: CASSTGQPYGYTF
cdr3_nt: TGTGCCAGCAGTACCGGACAGCCCTATGGCTACACCTTC

v_call: TRBV19
j_call: TRBJ1-1
clone_size: .
d_call: TRBD1
cdr3_aa: CASSIEAGQGLADTEAFF
cdr3_nt: TGTGCCAGTAGTATTGAAGCGGGACAGGGATTAGCGGACACTGAAGCTTTCTTT

v_call: TRBV10-1
j_call: TRBJ2-1
clone_size: .
d_call: TRBD2
cdr3_aa: CASSDLADNEQFF
cdr3_nt: TGCGCCAGCAGTGACCTAGCGGACAATGAGCAGTTCTTC

v_call: TRBV11-1
j_call: TRBJ1-5
clone_size: once
d_call: .
cdr3_aa: CASTRWRFSFSNQPQHF
cdr3_nt: TGTGCCAGCACCCGGTGGAGGTTCTCCTTTTCGAATCAGCCCCAGCATTTT

v_call: TRBV11-2
j_call: TRBJ2-1
clone_size: .
d_call: TRBD2
cdr3_aa: CASSLDARTSSYNEQFF
cdr3_nt: TGTGCCAGCAGCTTAGATGCTCGGACTAGCTCCTACAATGAGCAGTTCTTC

v_call: TRBV6-5
j_call: TRBJ2-7
clone_size: once
d_call: TRBD2
cdr3_aa: CASSSLLAGDYEQYF
cdr3_nt: TGTGCCAGCAGTTCCCTACTAGCGGGAGATTACGAGCAGTACTTC

v_call: TRBV4-1
j_call: TRBJ1-1
clone_size: .
d_call: TRBD1
cdr3_aa: CASSLGRGRNTEAFF
cdr3_nt: TGCGCCAGCAGCCTGGGAAGGGGGCGGAACACTGAAGCTTTCTTT

v_call: TRBV27
j_call: TRBJ2-7
clone_size: .
d_call: TRBD1
cdr3_aa: CATSGTAADEQYF
cdr3_nt: TGTGCCACCTCCGGGACAGCAGCAGACGAGCAGTACTTC

v_call: TRBV5-4
j_call: TRBJ2-1
clone_size: .
d_call: .
cdr3_aa: CASSLGWSLSDEQFF
cdr3_nt: TGTGCCAGCAGCTTGGGGTGGTCACTATCCGATGAGCAGTTCTTC

v_call: TRBV9
j_call: TRBJ1-2
clone_size: once
d_call: .
cdr3_aa: CASSDRDPPHPNYGYTF
cdr3_nt: TGTGCCAGCAGCGACCGGGACCCCCCCCACCCTAACTATGGCTACACCTTC

v_call: TRBV19
j_call: TRBJ2-4
clone_size: .
d_call: .
cdr3_aa: CASSPDREGKNIQYF
cdr3_nt: TGTGCCAGTAGCCCCGACAGGGAGGGGAAAAACATTCAGTACTTC

v_call: TRBV7-9
j_call: TRBJ2-6
clone_size: .
d_call: .
cdr3_aa: CASSTMPGANVLTF
cdr3_nt: TGTGCCAGCAGCACCATGCCTGGGGCCAACGTCCTGACTTTC

v_call: TRBV5-6
j_call: TRBJ1-4
clone_size: .
d_call: .
cdr3_aa: CASSTGNGVEKLFF
cdr3_nt: TGTGCCAGCAGCACAGGGAATGGAGTTGAAAAACTGTTTTTT

v_call: TRBV2
j_call: TRBJ1-5
clone_size: .
d_call: TRBD1
cdr3_aa: CASSEGQGNQPQHF
cdr3_nt: TGTGCCAGCAGTGAGGGACAGGGGAATCAGCCCCAGCATTTT

v_call: TRBV30
j_call: TRBJ2-3
clone_size: .
d_call: .
cdr3_aa: CAWSVGISSTDTQYF
cdr3_nt: TGTGCCTGGAGTGTAGGCATCTCTAGCACAGATACGCAGTATTTT

v_call: TRBV4-2
j_call: TRBJ2-2
clone_size: .
d_call: TRBD2
cdr3_aa: CASSQQALAGGWGGGELFF
cdr3_nt: TGTGCCAGCAGCCAACAGGCACTAGCGGGAGGATGGGGTGGCGGGGAGCTGTTTTTT

v_call: TRBV30
j_call: TRBJ2-5
clone_size: .
d_call: TRBD1
cdr3_aa: CAWEGAETQYF
cdr3_nt: TGTGCCTGGGAGGGGGCGGAGACCCAGTACTTC

v_call: TRBV5-4
j_call: TRBJ2-7
clone_size: .
d_call: TRBD2
cdr3_aa: CASSSSGGLSYEQYF
cdr3_nt: TGTGCCAGCAGCAGTAGCGGGGGACTCTCCTACGAGCAGTACTTC